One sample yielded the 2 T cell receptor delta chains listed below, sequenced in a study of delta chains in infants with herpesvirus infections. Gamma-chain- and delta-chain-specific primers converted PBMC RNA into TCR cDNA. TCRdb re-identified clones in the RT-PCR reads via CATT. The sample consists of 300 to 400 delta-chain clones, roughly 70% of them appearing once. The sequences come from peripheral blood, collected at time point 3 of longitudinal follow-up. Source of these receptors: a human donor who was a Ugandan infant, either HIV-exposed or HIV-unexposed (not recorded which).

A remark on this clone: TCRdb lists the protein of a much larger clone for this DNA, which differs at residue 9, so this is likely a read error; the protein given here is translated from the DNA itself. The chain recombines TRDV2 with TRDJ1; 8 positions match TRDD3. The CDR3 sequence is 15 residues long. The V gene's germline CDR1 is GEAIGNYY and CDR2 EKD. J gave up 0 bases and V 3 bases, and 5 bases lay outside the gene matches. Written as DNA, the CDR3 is TGTGCCTGTGACGTACTGGGGGCCAACACCGATAAACTCATCTTT. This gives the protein CACDVLGANTDKLIF.

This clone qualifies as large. The CDR3 DNA reads TGTGCCTGTGACACCCTGGGGGATAGAGACCTGTACACCGATAAACTCATCTTT. Its translation is CACDTLGDRDLYTDKLIF. The rearrangement uses TRDV2 and TRDJ1; 10 nucleotides align to TRDD3. The germline CDR1 and CDR2 sequences are GEAIGNYY and EKD. J gave up 0 bases and V 0 bases, and 9 bases lay outside the gene matches. CDR3 length: 18 amino acids.